The table lists the clone carrying this TCR beta chain with many counts. Its antigen is unidentified. Each cDNA molecule carried a unique molecular identifier. MiXCR was run by TCRdb on the 5' RACE reads, yielding one entry per CDR3 protein. Here the sample spans 95,000 to 100,000 distinct CDR3 sequences, 11% being singletons. V gave up 3 bases and J gave up 3 bases, with 3 bases separating them. The CDR3 consists of 12 residues. Germline values: CDR1 PRHDT, CDR2 FYEKMQ (reference sequence). These data come from a study of early T cells in non-severe SARS-CoV-2 infection. Study summary: Chains from this unsorted whole-blood bulk RNA could not be paired. Study findings and constraints: Comparison of clonotypes with VDJdb favored anti-spike CD8 responses while missing private and CD4 specificities.

The chain uses TRBV13 and TRBJ1-5; no clear D gene. The origin of this receptor is an adult who was a healthcare worker with PCR-confirmed SARS-CoV-2 infection or an uninfected control (not recorded which). The specimen was whole blood. This CDR3 is CASSFYNQPQHF. The CDR3 region has the DNA TGTGCCAGCAGCTTTTACAATCAGCCCCAGCATTTT. The entire variable domain, with the rest obtained from reference TRBV13 and TRBJ1-5, is as follows: AAGVIQSPRHLIKEKRETATLKCYPIPRHDTVYWYQQGPGQDPQFLISFYEKMQSDKGSIPDRFSAQQFSDYHSELNMSSLELGDSALYFCASSFYNQPQHFGDGTRLSIL.